Listed below are T cell receptor beta chains from one sample, sequenced in a study of STAT3 mutations in large granular lymphocyte leukemia. Clones were read by immunoSEQ multiplex PCR, and TCRdb kept only the in-frame ones, dropping some. The data contain fewer than 20,000 clones, 80% to 95% of them singletons. Sequencing used peripheral blood mononuclear cells. The receptors originated from a woman aged 45-60 years with T-cell large granular lymphocyte leukemia. Some clones in this sample may be carry-over from other donors' samples. CDR3s include the opening cysteine and the closing phenylalanine or tryptophan. The D gene is left open where the match is weak. Only some rows state a clone size, as once, few, many or a class for expanded clones.

NA	TRBV7-2	TRBJ2-3	13	NA	CASQQGWADTQYF	TGTGCCAGCCAACAGGGATGGGCAGATACGCAGTATTTT
NA	TRBV5-4	TRBJ1-2	13	NA	CASTLEGVYGYTF	TGTGCCAGCACCCTGGAGGGTGTCTATGGCTACACCTTC
NA	TRBV5-5	TRBJ2-7	13	NA	CASSPLYSYEQYF	TGTGCCAGCAGCCCCCTTTACTCCTACGAGCAGTACTTC
TRBD2	TRBV4-3	TRBJ2-7	15	NA	CASSQESSGRYEQYF	TGCGCCAGCAGCCAAGAGTCTAGCGGGAGGTACGAGCAGTACTTC
TRBD1	TRBV18	TRBJ2-3	16	NA	CASSALQGARKDTQYF	TGTGCCAGCTCAGCCCTCCAGGGGGCCAGAAAAGATACGCAGTATTTT
NA	TRBV28	TRBJ1-1	11	NA	CATLTTTEAFF	TGTGCCACCCTCACAACCACTGAAGCTTTCTTT
NA	TRBV6-5	TRBJ1-2	14	NA	CASRPIYRAHGYTF	TGTGCCAGCAGACCTATTTACAGGGCCCATGGCTACACCTTC
NA	TRBV7-6	TRBJ1-1	15	NA	CASSFWGGANTEAFF	TGTGCCAGCAGCTTCTGGGGGGGCGCGAACACTGAAGCTTTCTTT
TRBD2	TRBV7-9	TRBJ2-2	15	once	CASSLGSGRTGELFF	TGTGCCAGCAGCTTAGGTAGCGGGAGGACCGGGGAGCTGTTTTTT
NA	TRBV4-2	TRBJ2-7	13	NA	CASSHSGPYEQYF	TGTGCCAGCAGCCATTCCGGCCCCTACGAGCAGTACTTC
TRBD2	TRBV11-2	TRBJ2-7	15	NA	CASSPGTSAAYEQYF	TGTGCCAGCAGCCCTGGGACTAGCGCCGCCTACGAGCAGTACTTC
TRBD1	TRBV18	TRBJ1-5	15	NA	CASSPTGGGNQPQHF	TGTGCCAGCTCACCAACAGGGGGAGGCAATCAGCCCCAGCATTTT
NA	TRBV6-6	TRBJ1-1	14	NA	CASRLRDWGAGAFF	TGTGCCAGCAGGCTACGGGACTGGGGGGCGGGAGCTTTCTTT
TRBD2	TRBV18	TRBJ2-3	18	once	CASSPSGGRATGADTQYF	TGTGCCAGCTCACCGTCGGGCGGGAGGGCCACCGGGGCAGATACGCAGTATTTT
NA	TRBV15	TRBJ1-1	12	NA	CATGHLNTEAFF	TGTGCCACGGGACACTTGAACACTGAAGCTTTCTTT
TRBD2	TRBV5-1	TRBJ2-3	16	NA	CASRLQLAGGTDTQYF	TGCGCCAGCAGACTTCAGTTAGCGGGAGGGACAGATACGCAGTATTTT
TRBD1	TRBV30	TRBJ2-7	17	NA	CAWSVLDRGRGWYEQYF	TGTGCCTGGAGTGTACTGGACAGGGGGCGTGGGTGGTACGAGCAGTACTTC